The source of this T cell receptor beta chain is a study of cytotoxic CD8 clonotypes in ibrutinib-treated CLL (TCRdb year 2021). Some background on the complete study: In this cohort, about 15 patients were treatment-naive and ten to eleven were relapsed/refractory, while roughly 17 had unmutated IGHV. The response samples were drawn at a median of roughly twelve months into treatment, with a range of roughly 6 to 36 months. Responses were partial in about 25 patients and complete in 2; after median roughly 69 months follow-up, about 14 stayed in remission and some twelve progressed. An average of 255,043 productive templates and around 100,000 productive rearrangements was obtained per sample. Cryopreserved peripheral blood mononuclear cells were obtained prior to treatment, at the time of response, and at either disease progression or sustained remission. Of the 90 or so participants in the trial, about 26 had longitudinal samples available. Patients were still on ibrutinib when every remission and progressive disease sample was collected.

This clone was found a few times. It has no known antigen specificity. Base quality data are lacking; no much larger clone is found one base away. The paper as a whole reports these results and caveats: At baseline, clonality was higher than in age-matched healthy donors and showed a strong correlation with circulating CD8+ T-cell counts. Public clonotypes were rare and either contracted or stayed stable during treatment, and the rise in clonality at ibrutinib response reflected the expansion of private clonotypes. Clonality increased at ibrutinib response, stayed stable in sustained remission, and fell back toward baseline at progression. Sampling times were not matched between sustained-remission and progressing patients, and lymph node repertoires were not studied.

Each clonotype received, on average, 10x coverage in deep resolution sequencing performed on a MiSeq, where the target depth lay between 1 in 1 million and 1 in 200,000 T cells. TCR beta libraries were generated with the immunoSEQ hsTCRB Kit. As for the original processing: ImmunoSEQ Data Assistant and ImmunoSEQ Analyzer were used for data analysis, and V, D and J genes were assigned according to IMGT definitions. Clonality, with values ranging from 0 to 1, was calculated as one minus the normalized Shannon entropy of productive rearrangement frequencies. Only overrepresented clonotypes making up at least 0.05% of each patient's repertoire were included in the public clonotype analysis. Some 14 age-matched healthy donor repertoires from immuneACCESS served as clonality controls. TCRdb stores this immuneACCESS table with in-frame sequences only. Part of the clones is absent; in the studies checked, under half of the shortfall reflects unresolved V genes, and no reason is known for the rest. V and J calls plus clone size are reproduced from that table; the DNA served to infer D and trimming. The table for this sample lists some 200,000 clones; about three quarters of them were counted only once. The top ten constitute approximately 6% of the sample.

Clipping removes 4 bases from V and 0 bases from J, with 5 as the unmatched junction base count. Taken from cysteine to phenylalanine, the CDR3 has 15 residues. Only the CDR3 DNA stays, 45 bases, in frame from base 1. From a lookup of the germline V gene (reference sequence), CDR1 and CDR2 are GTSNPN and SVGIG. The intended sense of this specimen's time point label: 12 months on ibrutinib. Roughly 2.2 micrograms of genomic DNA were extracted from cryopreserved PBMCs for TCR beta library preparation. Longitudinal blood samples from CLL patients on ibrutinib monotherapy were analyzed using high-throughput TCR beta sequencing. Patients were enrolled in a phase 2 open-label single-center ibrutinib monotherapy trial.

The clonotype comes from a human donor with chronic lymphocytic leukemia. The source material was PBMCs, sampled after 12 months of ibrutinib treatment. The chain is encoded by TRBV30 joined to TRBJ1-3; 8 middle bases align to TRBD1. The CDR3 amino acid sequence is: CAWMGTGNSGNTIYF. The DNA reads TGTGCCTGGATGGGGACAGGCAACTCTGGAAACACCATATATTTT. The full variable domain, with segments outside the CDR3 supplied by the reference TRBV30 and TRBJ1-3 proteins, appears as SQTIHQWPATLVQPVGSPLSLECTVEGTSNPNLYWYRQAAGRGLQLLFYSVGIGQISSEVPQNLSASRPQDRQFILSSKKLLLSDSGFYLCAWMGTGNSGNTIYFGEGSWLTVV.